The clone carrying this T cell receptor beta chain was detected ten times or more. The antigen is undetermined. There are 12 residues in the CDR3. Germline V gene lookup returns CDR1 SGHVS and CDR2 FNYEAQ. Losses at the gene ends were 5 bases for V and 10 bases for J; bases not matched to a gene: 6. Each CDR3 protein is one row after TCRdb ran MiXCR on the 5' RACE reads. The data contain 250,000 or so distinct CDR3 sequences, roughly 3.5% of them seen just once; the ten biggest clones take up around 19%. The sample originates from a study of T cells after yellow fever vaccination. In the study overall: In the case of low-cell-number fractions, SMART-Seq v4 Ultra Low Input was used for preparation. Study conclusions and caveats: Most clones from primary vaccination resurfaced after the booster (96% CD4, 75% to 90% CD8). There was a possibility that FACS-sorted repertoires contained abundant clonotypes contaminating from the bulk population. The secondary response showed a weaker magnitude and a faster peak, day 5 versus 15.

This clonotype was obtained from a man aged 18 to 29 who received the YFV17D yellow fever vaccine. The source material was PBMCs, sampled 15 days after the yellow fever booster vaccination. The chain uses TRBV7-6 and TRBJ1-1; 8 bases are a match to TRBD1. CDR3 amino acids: CASSPDRGRAFF. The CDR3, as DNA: TGTGCCAGCAGCCCTGACAGGGGAAGAGCTTTCTTT.